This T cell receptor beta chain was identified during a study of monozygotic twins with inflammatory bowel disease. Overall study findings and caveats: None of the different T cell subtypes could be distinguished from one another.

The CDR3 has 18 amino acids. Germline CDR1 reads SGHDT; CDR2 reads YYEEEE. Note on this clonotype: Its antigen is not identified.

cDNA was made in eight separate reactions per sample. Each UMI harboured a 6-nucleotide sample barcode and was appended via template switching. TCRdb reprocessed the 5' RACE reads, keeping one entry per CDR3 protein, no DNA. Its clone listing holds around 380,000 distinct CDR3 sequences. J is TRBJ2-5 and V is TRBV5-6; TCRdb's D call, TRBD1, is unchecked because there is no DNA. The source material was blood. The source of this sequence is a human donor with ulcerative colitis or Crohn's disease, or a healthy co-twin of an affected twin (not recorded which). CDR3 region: CASSLALTGTLGFETQYF. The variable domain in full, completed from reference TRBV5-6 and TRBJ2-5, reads DAGVTQSPTHLIKTRGQQVTLRCSPKSGHDTVSWYQQALGQGPQFIFQYYEEEERQRGNFPDRFSGHQFPNYSSELNVNALLLGDSALYLCASSLALTGTLGFETQYFGPGTRLLVL.